This T cell receptor (beta chain) is from a study of blood T cell repertoires in COVID-19. Study-wide background: The origin of the acute and convalescent COVID-19 samples was the United States, Italy and Spain. T cells, B-cell-depleted T cells, or PBMCs provided the cDNA or gDNA that served as material.

In the authors' methods: Reference gene primer amplification gave estimated nucleated cell counts. The protocol was immunoSEQ multiplex PCR, while the TCRdb copy is restricted to in-frame clones and leaves out a portion. V, J and clone size are those of that table, while D and trimming were read from the DNA. The sample records approximately 44,000 clones, approximately 92% being singletons. Seattle-derived patients entered the study during active infection and were followed longitudinally. The sequence was obtained from a man in his fifties or sixties with COVID-19, enrolled during active disease. What was sequenced was peripheral blood.

For the CDR3, the DNA is TGCGCCAGCAGCTCGACCTATGGGCAGGGGGTATATGGCTACACCTTC. Protein sequence: CASSSTYGQGVYGYTF. The rearrangement joins TRBV5-1 to TRBJ1-2; the match to TRBD1 covers 7 bases. The CDR3 runs to 16 residues. Germline loops: CDR1 SGHRS, CDR2 YFSETQ. Germline trimming cut 3 bases from V and 5 bases from J; bases unmatched to any gene: 13.